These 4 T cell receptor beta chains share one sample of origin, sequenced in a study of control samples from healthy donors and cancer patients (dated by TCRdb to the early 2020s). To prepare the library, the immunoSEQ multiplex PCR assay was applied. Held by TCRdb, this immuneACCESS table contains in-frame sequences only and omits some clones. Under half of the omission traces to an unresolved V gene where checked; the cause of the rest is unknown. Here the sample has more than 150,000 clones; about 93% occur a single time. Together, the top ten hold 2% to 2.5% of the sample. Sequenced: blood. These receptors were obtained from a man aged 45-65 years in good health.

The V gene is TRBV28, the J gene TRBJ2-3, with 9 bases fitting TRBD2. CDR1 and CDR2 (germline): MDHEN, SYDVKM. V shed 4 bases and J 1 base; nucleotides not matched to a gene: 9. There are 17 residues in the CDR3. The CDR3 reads CASSSAGGRGGTDTQYF. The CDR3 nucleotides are TGTGCCAGCAGTTCAGCGGGAGGAAGGGGGGGCACAGATACGCAGTATTTT. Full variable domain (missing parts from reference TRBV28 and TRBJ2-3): DVKVTQSSRYLVKRTGEKVFLECVQDMDHENMFWYRQDPGLGLRLIYFSYDVKMKEKGDIPEGYSVSREKKERFSLILESASTNQTSMYLCASSSAGGRGGTDTQYFGPGTRLTVL.

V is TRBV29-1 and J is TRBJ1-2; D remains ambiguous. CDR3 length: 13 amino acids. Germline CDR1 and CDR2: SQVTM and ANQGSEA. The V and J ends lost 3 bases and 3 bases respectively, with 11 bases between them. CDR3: CSVDRVIDYGYTF. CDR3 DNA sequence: TGCAGCGTTGACCGAGTTATAGACTATGGCTACACCTTC.

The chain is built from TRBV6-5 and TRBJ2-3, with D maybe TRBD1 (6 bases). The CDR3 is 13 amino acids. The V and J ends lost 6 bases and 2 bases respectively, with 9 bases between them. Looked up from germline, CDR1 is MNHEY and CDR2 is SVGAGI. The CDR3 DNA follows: TGTGCCAGCAGGGGGGACAACACAGATACGCAGTATTTT. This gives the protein CASRGDNTDTQYF.

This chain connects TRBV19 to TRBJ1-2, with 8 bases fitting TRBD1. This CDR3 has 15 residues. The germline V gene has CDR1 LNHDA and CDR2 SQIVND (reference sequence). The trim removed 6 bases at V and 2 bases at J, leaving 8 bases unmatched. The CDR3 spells CASRKTRTGNYGYTF. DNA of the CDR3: TGTGCCAGTAGGAAAACTCGGACAGGGAACTATGGCTACACCTTC.